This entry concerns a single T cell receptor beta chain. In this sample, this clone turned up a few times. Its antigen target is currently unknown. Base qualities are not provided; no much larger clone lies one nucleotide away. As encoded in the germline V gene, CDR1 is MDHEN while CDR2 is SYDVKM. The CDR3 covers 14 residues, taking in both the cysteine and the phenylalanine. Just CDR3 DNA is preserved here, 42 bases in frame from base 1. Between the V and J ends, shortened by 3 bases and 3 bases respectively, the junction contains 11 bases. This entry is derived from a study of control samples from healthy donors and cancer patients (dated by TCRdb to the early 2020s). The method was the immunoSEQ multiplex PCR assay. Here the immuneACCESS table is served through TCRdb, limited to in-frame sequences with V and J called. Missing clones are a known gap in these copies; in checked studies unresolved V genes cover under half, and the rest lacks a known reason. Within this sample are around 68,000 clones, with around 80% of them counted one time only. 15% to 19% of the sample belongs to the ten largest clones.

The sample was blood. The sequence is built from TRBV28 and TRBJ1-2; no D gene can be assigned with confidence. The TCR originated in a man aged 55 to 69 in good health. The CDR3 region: CASSLTGSYYGYTF. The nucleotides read TGTGCCAGCAGTTTGACTGGCAGCTACTATGGCTACACCTTC.